This T cell receptor (beta chain) emerged from a study of cytomegalovirus exposure and HLA in healthy donors (dated 2017 in TCRdb). Broadly, across the study: In an earlier analysis of approximately 500 of the donors, 276 Gb of sequence data and roughly 100 million unique TCR beta sequences from about 179 million T cells were reported. The study combined high-throughput TCR immunosequencing, statistical association of individual TCRs with disease status, and machine learning to predict cytomegalovirus infection status. The later analysis used no new phenotypic data to find candidate immune exposures, relying instead on TCR beta sequences and their occurrence across donors. The aim of the study was to test whether cataloging public T cell receptors could identify signatures of past pathogen exposure. Both class I and class II loci were covered by HLA typing, at four-digit resolution. A later analysis re-analyzed previously published TCR beta repertoires from about 730 donors and added high-resolution HLA genotyping to study TCR occurrence patterns. Of the approximately 400 genotyped donors, roughly 80% were placed in the genetic ancestry cluster associated with self-reported Caucasian donors. An early release that covered around 590 HLA-typed donors contained approximately 290 gigabases of sequencing data and 85 million to 100 million unique TCR sequences. Using immunosequencing, the study profiled T cell repertoires from roughly 650 subjects and related those repertoires to cytomegalovirus serostatus. To decide whether each TCR beta V gene segment behaved as functional or pseudogenic, an earlier analysis of 587 of the donors relied on high-throughput TCR beta sequencing. Besides the first cohort of 550 to 750 subjects, a separate validation cohort made up of roughly 130 different subjects was used. Donor age, sex, ethnicity and CMV serostatus were collected together with the repertoire data. All discovery cohort repertoires had been generated using a single sequencing platform. The number of typed donors differed by locus: about 620-640 for A, B, C, DRB1 and DQB1; some 540 for DQA1; 600 to 610 for DPA1; and about 450 for DPB1. In a later genetic analysis, genome-wide SNP genotypes for about three fifths of the roughly 670 donors were used, and that subset was treated as a discovery cohort. About five DR-DQ haplotypes were handled as single units for association and clustering because linkage in the cohort was strong. Among a few hundred genotyped donors of the cohort, an average of about 240,000 unique TCR beta nucleotide sequences were sequenced per donor, roughly 20% of them non-productive. General study outcomes and caveats: Most CMV-associated TCR beta chains appeared to be HLA-restricted in a later analysis, and the HLA associations seemed to be driven largely by CMV exposure. Cytomegalovirus status was reported to be diagnosed by the classifier with high specificity and sensitivity in both the original and validation cohorts. A later analysis reported that several top co-occurrence clusters appeared linked to parvovirus B19, influenza, CMV and Epstein-Barr virus. In this cohort, only TCR beta chains were sequenced, and detectable features were limited by the absence of alpha or paired-chain data. Approximately 16 rarely observed V segments, including chromosome 9 orphons, were excluded from the earlier analysis of approximately 500 of the donors because counts were too low. HLA typing was unavailable for some donors at each locus, so association tests used only the typed subset. A later analysis associated about 17,000 TCR beta sequences with specific HLA alleles at a false discovery rate of 0.05. Because the 87-base-pair reads could not distinguish some IMGT-functional V segments, including TRBV6-2 and TRBV6-3, those segments were excluded. Correlated functional status among segregating V segments might be attributable to linkage disequilibrium, but an unknown experimental factor could not be ruled out. Assigning TCR associations to individual alleles was difficult when HLA alleles, especially DR and DQ, strongly co-occurred. Most TCR sequences were seen in very few donors, while some public TCRs were found in many individuals. For the cohort, immune exposure information was limited to CMV serostatus. The study listed 150 to 200 TCR beta chains as associated with cytomegalovirus. An earlier analysis of approximately 590 of the donors showed that most TCR beta V segments appeared in productive rearrangements either about 87% or about 30% of the time, which broadly matched IMGT annotations. The authors suggested that the approach could potentially be generalized to other disease states and immunological phenotypes. A cluster of highly shared sequence variants was judged likely to be a technical artifact of the sequencing pipeline. Presence/absence analyses assumed roughly uniform sequencing depth across donors, an assumption that may not hold. A further reported finding was that TCR beta sequences accurately predicted the HLA-A and HLA-B alleles for most subjects in the first cohort. Three of the identified cytomegalovirus-associated TCR beta chains were confirmed in vitro to be specific for cytomegalovirus antigens. According to a later analysis, TCR association rates differed among HLA loci, with DRB1 alleles showing the most associated TCRs and HLA-C alleles showing the fewest. In a later genetic analysis, fewer N-insertions in productive TCRs were reported among donors in an Asian-associated ancestry cluster than the roughly 670-donor mean. In a later genetic analysis, a missense DCLRE1C variant was associated with V-gene and J-gene trimming of TCR beta chains, and the association was replicated in an independent cohort. Compared with equally common non-associated chains, HLA-associated TCR beta chains in a later analysis were more clonally expanded and had lower generation probabilities.

Library preparation was by the immunoSEQ multiplex PCR assay. The multiplex PCR relied on a mix of 60 forward primers for TCR Vbeta segments and 13 reverse primers for TCR Jbeta segments. The CDR3 region of rearranged TCR beta genes was amplified from genomic DNA by a multiplex PCR assay. Amplified TCR beta libraries were sequenced as 87-base-pair reads on the Illumina HiSeq System. On the study's bioinformatics: Across the roughly 640 repertoires, a later analysis counted some 81 million unique TCR beta chains, roughly 11 million of which were shared by at least two donors. Raw reads were error-corrected and collapsed into unique sequences with a nearest-neighbor algorithm that merged closely related sequences to remove PCR and sequencing errors. CDR3 sequences were aligned to IMGT reference sequences to assign V, D and J gene segments. For a sequence to be retained, a match of at least six nucleotides was required to both a V gene segment and a J gene segment. A rearrangement was called productive if the CDR3 had no stop codons and remained in frame with V and J, and every other rearrangement was called non-productive. Following IMGT convention, CDR3 was defined as the stretch from the second conserved V-encoded cysteine up to the conserved J-encoded phenylalanine. The earlier analysis of about 530 of the donors excluded any sequence lacking an unambiguous match to a single V gene segment. In an earlier analysis of several hundred of the donors, V segments were called functional above 56.7% productive rearrangements and were called segregating when the between-donor standard deviation exceeded 5%. A statistical classification framework was developed to diagnose cytomegalovirus status using the catalog of TCR beta chain sequences. V and J gene assignment, in a later analysis, came from comparing TCR nucleotide sequences with IMGT/GENE-DB human TR gene sequences. In a later analysis, CDR3 sequences and most-parsimonious VDJ recombination scenarios were assigned using the TCRdist pipeline. A later analysis defined each TCR beta chain by its CDR3 amino acid sequence plus V-gene family, and excluded reads lacking a unique V-gene family. In a later analysis, several hundred highly shared, low-generation-probability nucleotide sequences were removed to address suspected cross-contamination and a sequencing artifact. In a later analysis, a clonal expansion index for each public chain was calculated from normalized within-repertoire ranks of inferred template counts. A later analysis computed generation probabilities with a VDJ recombination model fitted to out-of-frame rearrangements, and checked the results against IGoR. In a later analysis, hypergeometric tests were used to score TCR-TCR, TCR-HLA and TCR-CMV co-occurrence, with a repertoire-size bias correction applied to TCR pairs. False discovery rates were estimated in a later analysis by permuting HLA or CMV assignments 20 times. In a later analysis, co-occurring TCRs were grouped using DBSCAN, with TCRdist sequence similarity added in when clustering inside HLA-allele-positive subsets. For co-occurrence clustering, repertoires with fewer than 30,000 or more than 120,000 public chains were excluded, along with roughly 5 repertoires with anomalous nucleotide sharing. The clones in this table, taken by TCRdb from immuneACCESS, are in-frame only. Not every clone is retained; where verified, under half of the shortfall comes from an unresolved V gene, and the cause of the rest is unknown. V and J calls plus clone size are reproduced from that table; the DNA served to infer D and trimming. The sample table contains about 200,000 clones; only one count was recorded for around 83% of them. 2.7% of the sample comes from the top ten.

Regarding this clone: Its antigen remains unidentified. No quality values exist for individual bases; no much larger clone is one base distant.

Counted from cysteine to phenylalanine, this CDR3 has 12 amino acids. The only DNA kept is the CDR3, 36 bases in frame from the first base. The CDR1 and CDR2 encoded by the germline V gene are MDHEN and SYDVKM. V loses 9 bases of germline sequence and J loses 0 bases, and the interval between the two ends is 8 bases. In total, 600 or so healthy bone marrow donors made up the cohort. At the time of sampling, all cohort members were nominally healthy, though unrecorded immune exposures were likely present. The donor tested CMV seronegative and was one of the 352 seronegative cohort members. A peripheral blood sample was provided by each donor, and peripheral blood mononuclear cells were used for TCR beta sequencing. The Qiagen DNeasy Blood Extraction Kit was used to extract genomic DNA from the blood cell samples.

This sequence originates from a woman in her 40s in good health and CMV-seronegative. Specimen: PBMCs. Rearrangement joined TRBV28 to TRBJ1-2, with the D gene too uncertain to name. The CDR3: CASYEANYGYTF. The DNA reads as follows: TGTGCCAGTTATGAGGCTAACTATGGCTACACCTTC.